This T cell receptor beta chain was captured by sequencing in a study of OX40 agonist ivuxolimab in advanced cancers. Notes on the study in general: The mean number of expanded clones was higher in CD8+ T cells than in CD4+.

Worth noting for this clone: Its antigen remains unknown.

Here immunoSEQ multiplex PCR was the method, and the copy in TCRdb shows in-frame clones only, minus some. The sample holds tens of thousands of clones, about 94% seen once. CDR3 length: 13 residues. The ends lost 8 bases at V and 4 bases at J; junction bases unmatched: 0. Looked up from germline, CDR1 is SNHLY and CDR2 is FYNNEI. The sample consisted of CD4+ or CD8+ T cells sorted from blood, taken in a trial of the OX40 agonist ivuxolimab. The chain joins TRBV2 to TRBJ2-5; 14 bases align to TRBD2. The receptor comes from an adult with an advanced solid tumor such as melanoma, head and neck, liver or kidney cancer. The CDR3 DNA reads TGTGCCAGCGGACTAGCGGGAGGAGAGACCCAGTACTTC. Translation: CASGLAGGETQYF.